Listed below are T cell receptor beta chains from one sample, sequenced in a study of patients and donors after allogeneic stem cell transplantation. TCRdb re-analysed the RT-PCR reads in MiXCR, keeping a single row per CDR3 protein. The table includes about 23,000 distinct CDR3 sequences, around 28% detected once. The sample taken for sequencing was blood, either unsorted or a sorted T cell fraction (not recorded which). The origin of the receptors is a human donor who was either an allogeneic HSCT recipient or a stem cell or donor lymphocyte infusion donor (not recorded which). It is not recorded whose cells these are; they may come from a transplant donor. The CDR3 runs from the conserved cysteine through the conserved F or W. Each record gives: V gene, D gene, clone size, J gene, CDR3 protein, CDR3 DNA. A D gene is named only where the DNA matches it firmly. The listing skips clone size in some rows; elsewhere it reads once, few, many or a size class.

TRBV20-1	.	few	TRBJ1-2	CSASDGSSYYTF	TGCAGTGCTAGCGACGGGTCGTCTTACTACACCTTC
TRBV20-1	.	.	TRBJ1-2	CSARSSQGLSNYGYTF	TGCAGTGCTCGTTCTTCACAGGGCTTATCTAACTATGGCTACACCTTC
TRBV10-3	TRBD1	medium-sized	TRBJ1-1	CAINKGQGNTEAFF	TGTGCCATCAATAAGGGACAGGGAAACACTGAAGCTTTCTTT
TRBV6-1	.	.	TRBJ2-7	CASSWDVSSYEQYF	TGTGCCAGCAGTTGGGACGTTAGCTCCTACGAGCAGTACTTC
TRBV12-3/TRBV12-4	.	.	TRBJ2-2	CASSLGLSNTGELFF	TGTGCCAGCAGCTTGGGGTTAAGCAACACCGGGGAGCTGTTTTTT
TRBV28	.	.	TRBJ1-3	CASRPSTAGNTIYF	TGTGCCAGCCGACCTTCTACTGCGGGGAACACCATATATTTT
TRBV7-9	.	.	TRBJ2-2	CASSPREPNTGELFF	TGTGCCAGCAGCCCCAGGGAACCGAACACCGGGGAGCTGTTTTTT
TRBV12-3/TRBV12-4	TRBD2	.	TRBJ2-3	CASSSPGLAGSDTQYF	TGTGCCAGCAGTTCCCCGGGACTAGCGGGGTCAGATACGCAGTATTTT
TRBV6-5	TRBD1	few	TRBJ2-1	CASSYSTTGHNNEQFF	TGTGCCAGCAGTTACTCGACGACAGGGCACAACAATGAGCAGTTCTTC
TRBV5-5	.	few	TRBJ1-1	CASSLALGFTEAFF	TGTGCCAGCAGCTTGGCCTTGGGGTTCACTGAAGCTTTCTTT
TRBV7-2	.	few	TRBJ1-1	CASSHQWGVGTEAFF	TGTGCCAGCAGTCACCAATGGGGGGTGGGCACTGAAGCTTTCTTT
TRBV6-5	.	.	TRBJ1-4	CASSSRHATNEKLFF	TGTGCCAGCAGTTCCCGTCATGCAACTAATGAAAAACTGTTTTTT
TRBV2	.	.	TRBJ1-5	CASSFQGTSNKQPQHF	TGTGCCAGCAGTTTTCAGGGGACCTCAAACAAACAGCCCCAGCATTTT
TRBV9	.	.	TRBJ1-2	CASSVGSPERGRIGYTF	TGTGCCAGCAGCGTTGGCAGCCCCGAACGAGGAAGGATAGGCTACACCTTC